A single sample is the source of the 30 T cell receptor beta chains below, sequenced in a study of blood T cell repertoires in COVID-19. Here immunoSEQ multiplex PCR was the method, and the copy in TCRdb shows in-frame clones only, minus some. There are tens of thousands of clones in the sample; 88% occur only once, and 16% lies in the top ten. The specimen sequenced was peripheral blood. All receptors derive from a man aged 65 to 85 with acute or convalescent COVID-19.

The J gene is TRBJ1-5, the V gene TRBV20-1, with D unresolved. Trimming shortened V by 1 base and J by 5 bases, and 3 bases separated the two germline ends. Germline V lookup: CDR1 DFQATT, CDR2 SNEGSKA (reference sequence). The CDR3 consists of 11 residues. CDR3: CSARADQPQHF. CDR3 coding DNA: TGCAGTGCTAGAGCGGATCAGCCCCAGCATTTT.

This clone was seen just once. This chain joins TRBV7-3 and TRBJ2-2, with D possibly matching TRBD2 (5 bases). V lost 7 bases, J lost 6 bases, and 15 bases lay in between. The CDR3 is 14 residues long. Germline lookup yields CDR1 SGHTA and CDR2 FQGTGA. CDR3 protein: CASKGSPSAGELFF. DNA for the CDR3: TGTGCCAGCAAAGGGAGCCCCTCAGCCGGGGAGCTGTTTTTT.

The CDR3 DNA is TGTGCCAGCAGCTTAGCCGGACAGTCCCTAGACGAGCAGTACTTC. Protein: CASSLAGQSLDEQYF. The chain couples TRBV7-3 to TRBJ2-7, with TRBD1 as a possible D gene (6 bases). Germline CDR1 reads SGHTA; CDR2 reads FQGTGA. Trimming took off 2 bases at V and 5 bases at J, with 16 bases between the two ends. The CDR3 sequence is 15 residues long. The whole variable domain, remainder taken from reference TRBV7-3 and TRBJ2-7, is GAGVSQTPSNKVTEKGKYVELRCDPISGHTALYWYRQSLGQGPEFLIYFQGTGAADDSGLPNDRFFAVRPEGSVSTLKIQRTERGDSAVYLCASSLAGQSLDEQYFGPGTRLTVT.

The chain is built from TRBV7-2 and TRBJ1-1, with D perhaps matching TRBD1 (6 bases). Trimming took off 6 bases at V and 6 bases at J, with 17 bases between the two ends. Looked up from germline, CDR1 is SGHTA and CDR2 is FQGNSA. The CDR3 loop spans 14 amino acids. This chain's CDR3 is CASSFSGAQAEAFF. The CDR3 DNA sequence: TGTGCCAGCAGTTTTTCAGGGGCCCAAGCTGAAGCTTTCTTT.

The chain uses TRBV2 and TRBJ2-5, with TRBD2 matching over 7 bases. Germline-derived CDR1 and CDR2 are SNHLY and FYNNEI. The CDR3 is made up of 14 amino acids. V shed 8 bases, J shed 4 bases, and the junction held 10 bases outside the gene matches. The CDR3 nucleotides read TGTGCCAGCGGCGGGGAGGGCCCAGGAGAGACCCAGTACTTC. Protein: CASGGEGPGETQYF.

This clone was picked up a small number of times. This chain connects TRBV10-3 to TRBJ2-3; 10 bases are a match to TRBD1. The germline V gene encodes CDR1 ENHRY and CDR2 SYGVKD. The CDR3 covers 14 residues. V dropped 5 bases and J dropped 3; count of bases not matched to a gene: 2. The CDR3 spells CAISRQGATDTQYF. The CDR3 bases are TGTGCCATCAGTCGACAGGGGGCAACAGATACGCAGTATTTT.

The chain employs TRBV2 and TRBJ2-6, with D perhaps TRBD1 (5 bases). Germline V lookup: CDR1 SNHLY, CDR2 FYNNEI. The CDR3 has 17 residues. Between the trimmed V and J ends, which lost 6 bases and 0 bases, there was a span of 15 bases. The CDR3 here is CASRTRAGLSGANVLTF. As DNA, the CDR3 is TGTGCCAGCAGAACCCGGGCAGGGCTCTCTGGGGCCAACGTCCTGACTTTC.

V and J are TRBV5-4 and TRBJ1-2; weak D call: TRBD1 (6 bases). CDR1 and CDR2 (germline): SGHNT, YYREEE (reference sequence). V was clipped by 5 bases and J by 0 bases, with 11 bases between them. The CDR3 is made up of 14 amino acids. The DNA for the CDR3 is TGTGCCAGCAGGCGGACAGAGACTAACTATGGCTACACCTTC. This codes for CASRRTETNYGYTF.

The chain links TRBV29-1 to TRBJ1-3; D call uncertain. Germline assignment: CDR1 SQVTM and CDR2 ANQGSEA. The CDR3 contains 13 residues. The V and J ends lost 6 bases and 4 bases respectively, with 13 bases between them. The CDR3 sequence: CSVGANVGNTIYF. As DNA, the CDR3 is TGCAGCGTCGGAGCGAACGTAGGAAACACCATATATTTT.

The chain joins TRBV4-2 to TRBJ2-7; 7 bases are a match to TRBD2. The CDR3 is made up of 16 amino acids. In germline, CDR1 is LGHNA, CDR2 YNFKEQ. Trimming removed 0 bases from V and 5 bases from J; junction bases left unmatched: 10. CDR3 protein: CASSQDGVAGQDEQYF. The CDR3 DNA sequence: TGTGCCAGCAGCCAAGATGGGGTAGCGGGTCAGGACGAGCAGTACTTC.

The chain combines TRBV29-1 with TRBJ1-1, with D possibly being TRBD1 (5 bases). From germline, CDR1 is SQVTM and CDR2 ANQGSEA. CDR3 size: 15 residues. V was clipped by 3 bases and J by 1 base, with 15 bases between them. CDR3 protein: CSVDRGLGENTEAFF. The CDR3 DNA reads TGCAGCGTTGATAGGGGTTTAGGGGAGAACACTGAAGCTTTCTTT.

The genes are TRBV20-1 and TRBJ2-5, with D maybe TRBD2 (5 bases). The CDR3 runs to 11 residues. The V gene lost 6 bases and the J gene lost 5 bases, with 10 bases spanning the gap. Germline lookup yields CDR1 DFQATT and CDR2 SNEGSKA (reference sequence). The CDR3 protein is CSARGYETQYF. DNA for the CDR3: TGCAGTGCCCGAGGGTACGAGACCCAGTACTTC.

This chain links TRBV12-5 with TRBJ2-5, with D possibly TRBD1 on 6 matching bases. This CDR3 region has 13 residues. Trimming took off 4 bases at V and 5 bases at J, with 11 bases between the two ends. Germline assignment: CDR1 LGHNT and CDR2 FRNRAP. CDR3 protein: CASGSSGAETQYF. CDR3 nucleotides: TGTGCTAGTGGTTCATCAGGGGCCGAGACCCAGTACTTC.

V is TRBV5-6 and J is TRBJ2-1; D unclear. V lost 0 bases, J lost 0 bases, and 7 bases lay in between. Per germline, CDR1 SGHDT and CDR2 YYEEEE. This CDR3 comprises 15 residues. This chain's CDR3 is CASSLGSSSYNEQFF. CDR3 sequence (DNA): TGTGCCAGCAGCTTGGGTAGCAGCTCCTACAATGAGCAGTTCTTC.

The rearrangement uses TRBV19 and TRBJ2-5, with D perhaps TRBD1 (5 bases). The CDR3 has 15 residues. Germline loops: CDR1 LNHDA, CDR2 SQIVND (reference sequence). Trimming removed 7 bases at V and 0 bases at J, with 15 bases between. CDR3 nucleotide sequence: TGTGCCAGTACAGGGCGTGGAGAGTACCAAGAGACCCAGTACTTC. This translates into CASTGRGEYQETQYF.

The DNA of the CDR3 is TGTGCCAGCAGTTCCTTGGACAGATTCGCGCAGTATTTT. Translating gives CASSSLDRFAQYF. The chain joins TRBV12-3 or TRBV12-4 to TRBJ2-3; D possibly corresponds to TRBD1 (6 bases). V dropped 4 bases and J dropped 10 bases, with 15 bases sitting between them. The CDR3 has 13 amino acids.

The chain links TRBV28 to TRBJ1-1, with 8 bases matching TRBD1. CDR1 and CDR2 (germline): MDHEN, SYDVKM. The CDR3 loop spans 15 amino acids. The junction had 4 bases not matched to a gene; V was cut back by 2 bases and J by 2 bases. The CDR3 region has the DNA TGTGCCAGCAGTTTAGGGGGACAGGACAACACTGAAGCTTTCTTT. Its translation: CASSLGGQDNTEAFF.

The chain's CDR3 is CASSQGRNRGPGNTIYF. For the CDR3, the DNA is TGTGCCAGCAGCCAAGGCAGGAACAGGGGGCCTGGAAACACCATATATTTT. The genes are TRBV4-2 and TRBJ1-3, with 9 bases lining up with TRBD1. In germline, CDR1 is LGHNA, CDR2 YNFKEQ. This CDR3 is 17 amino acids long. V shed 1 base, J shed 2 bases, and the junction held 6 bases outside the gene matches.

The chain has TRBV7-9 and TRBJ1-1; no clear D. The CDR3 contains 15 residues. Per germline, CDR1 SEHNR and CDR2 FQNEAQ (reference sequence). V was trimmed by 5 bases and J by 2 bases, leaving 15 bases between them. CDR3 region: CASSPDGVPNTEAFF. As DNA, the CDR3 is TGTGCCAGCAGCCCCGACGGGGTTCCAAACACTGAAGCTTTCTTT.

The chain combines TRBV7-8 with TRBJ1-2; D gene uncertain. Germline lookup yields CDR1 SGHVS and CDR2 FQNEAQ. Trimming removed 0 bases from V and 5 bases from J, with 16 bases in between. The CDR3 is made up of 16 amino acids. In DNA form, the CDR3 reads TGTGCCAGCAGCTTAGCGGCCCTCGGGGATCGGTATGGCTACACCTTC. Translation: CASSLAALGDRYGYTF.

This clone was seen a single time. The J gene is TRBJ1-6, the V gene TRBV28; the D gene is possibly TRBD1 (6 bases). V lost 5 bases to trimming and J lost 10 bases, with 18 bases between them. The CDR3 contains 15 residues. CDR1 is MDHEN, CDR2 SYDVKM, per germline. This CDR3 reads CASSHRVAVESPLHF. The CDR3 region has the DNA TGTGCCAGCAGTCACAGGGTGGCCGTAGAATCACCCCTCCACTTT.

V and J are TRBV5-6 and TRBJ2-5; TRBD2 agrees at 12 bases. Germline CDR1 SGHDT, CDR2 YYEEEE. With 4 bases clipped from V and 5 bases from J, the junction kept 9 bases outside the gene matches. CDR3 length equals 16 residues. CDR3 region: CASSPAGLAGYETQYF. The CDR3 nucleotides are TGTGCCAGCAGCCCCGCTGGACTAGCGGGATATGAGACCCAGTACTTC.

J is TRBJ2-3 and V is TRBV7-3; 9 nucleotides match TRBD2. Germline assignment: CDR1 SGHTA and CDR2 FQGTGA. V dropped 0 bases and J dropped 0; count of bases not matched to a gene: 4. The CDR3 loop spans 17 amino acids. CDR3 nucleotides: TGTGCCAGCAGCTTAACCCGGCTAGCGGGAAGCACAGATACGCAGTATTTT. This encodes CASSLTRLAGSTDTQYF. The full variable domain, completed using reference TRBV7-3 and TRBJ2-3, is GAGVSQTPSNKVTEKGKYVELRCDPISGHTALYWYRQSLGQGPEFLIYFQGTGAADDSGLPNDRFFAVRPEGSVSTLKIQRTERGDSAVYLCASSLTRLAGSTDTQYFGPGTRLTVL.

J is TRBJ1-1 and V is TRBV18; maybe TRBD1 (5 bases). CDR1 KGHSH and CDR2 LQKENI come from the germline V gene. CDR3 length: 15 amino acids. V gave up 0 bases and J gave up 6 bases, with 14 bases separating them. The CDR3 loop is CASSPPLGTFAEAFF. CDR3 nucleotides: TGTGCCAGCTCACCACCGTTGGGGACTTTCGCTGAAGCTTTCTTT.

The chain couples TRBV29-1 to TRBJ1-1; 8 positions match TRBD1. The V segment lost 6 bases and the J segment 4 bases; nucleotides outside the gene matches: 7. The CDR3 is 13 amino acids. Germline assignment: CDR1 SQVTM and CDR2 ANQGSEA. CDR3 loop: CSVATGGGTEAFF. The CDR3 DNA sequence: TGCAGCGTGGCAACAGGGGGGGGCACTGAAGCTTTCTTT.

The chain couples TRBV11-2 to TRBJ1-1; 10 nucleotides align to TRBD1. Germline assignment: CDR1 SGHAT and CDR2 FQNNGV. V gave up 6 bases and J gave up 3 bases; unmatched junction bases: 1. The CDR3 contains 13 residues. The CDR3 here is CASRTGGHTEAFF. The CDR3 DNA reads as TGTGCCAGCAGGACAGGGGGCCACACTGAAGCTTTCTTT.

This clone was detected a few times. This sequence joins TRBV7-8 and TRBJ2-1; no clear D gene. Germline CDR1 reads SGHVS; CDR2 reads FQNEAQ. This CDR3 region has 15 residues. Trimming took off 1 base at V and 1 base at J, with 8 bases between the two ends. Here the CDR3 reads CASSLVRESYNEQFF. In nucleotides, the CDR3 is TGTGCCAGCAGCTTAGTAAGAGAGTCCTACAATGAGCAGTTCTTC. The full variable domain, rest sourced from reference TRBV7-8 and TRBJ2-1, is GAGVSQSPRYKVAKRGQDVALRCDPISGHVSLFWYQQALGQGPEFLTYFQNEAQLDKSGLPSDRFFAERPEGSVSTLKIQRTQQEDSAVYLCASSLVRESYNEQFFGPGTRLTVL.

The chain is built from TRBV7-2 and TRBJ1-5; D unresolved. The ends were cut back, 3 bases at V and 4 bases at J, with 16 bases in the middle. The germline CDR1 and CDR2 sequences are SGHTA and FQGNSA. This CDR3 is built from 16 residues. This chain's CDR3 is CASSFVGSGNNQPQHF. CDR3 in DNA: TGTGCCAGCAGCTTTGTTGGCTCAGGTAATAATCAGCCCCAGCATTTT.

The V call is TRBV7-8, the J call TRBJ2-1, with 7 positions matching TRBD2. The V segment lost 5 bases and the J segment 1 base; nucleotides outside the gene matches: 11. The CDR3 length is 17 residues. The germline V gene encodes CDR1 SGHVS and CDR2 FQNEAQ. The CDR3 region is CASSQTGGRASYNEQFF. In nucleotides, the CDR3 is TGTGCCAGCAGCCAGACGGGTGGGAGGGCGTCCTACAATGAGCAGTTCTTC.

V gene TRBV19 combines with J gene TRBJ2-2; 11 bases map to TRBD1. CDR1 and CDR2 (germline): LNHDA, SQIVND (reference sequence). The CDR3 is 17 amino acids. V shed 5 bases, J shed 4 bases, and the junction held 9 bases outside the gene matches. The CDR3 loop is CASSPRTGGFGTGELFF. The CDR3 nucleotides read TGTGCCAGTAGTCCCCGGACAGGGGGCTTCGGCACCGGGGAGCTGTTTTTT.